The 7 T cell receptor beta chains presented below share a single source sample, sequenced in a study of blood T cell repertoires in COVID-19. Clones were read by immunoSEQ multiplex PCR, and TCRdb kept only the in-frame ones, dropping some. The table records about 280,000 clones, 89% of them present only once. Sequenced sample: peripheral blood. The receptors stem from a man aged 50 to 59 with acute or convalescent COVID-19.

V is TRBV7-9 and J is TRBJ2-5; 11 positions match TRBD2. Trimming removed 7 bases from V and 3 bases from J; junction bases left unmatched: 4. The CDR3 contains 14 residues. Looked up from germline, CDR1 is SEHNR and CDR2 is FQNEAQ (reference sequence). The CDR3 DNA is TGTGCCAGCACCCTACTAGCGGGGGAAGAGACCCAGTACTTC. This codes for CASTLLAGEETQYF.

The rearrangement uses TRBV7-8 and TRBJ2-2; no firm D call. This CDR3 region has 15 residues. V was clipped by 6 bases and J by 0 bases, with 11 bases between them. CDR1 SGHVS and CDR2 FQNEAQ come from the germline V gene. The DNA for the CDR3 is TGTGCCAGCAGACCGCCCGGGTCGAACACCGGGGAGCTGTTTTTT. Residues: CASRPPGSNTGELFF.

This sequence joins TRBV7-8 and TRBJ2-1, with D maybe TRBD1 (6 bases). The CDR3 consists of 17 residues. Germline loops: CDR1 SGHVS, CDR2 FQNEAQ. The V gene lost 4 bases and the J gene lost 6 bases, with 22 bases spanning the gap. The CDR3 reads CASSSRVGLQGSNEQFF. The CDR3 bases are TGTGCCAGCAGCTCCCGCGTAGGGCTCCAGGGGAGCAATGAGCAGTTCTTC.

This sequence joins TRBV11-2 and TRBJ2-1; D remains ambiguous. Germline V gene lookup returns CDR1 SGHAT and CDR2 FQNNGV. The CDR3 is made up of 15 amino acids. The V end lost 4 bases, the J end lost 2 bases, and 12 bases lay between the germline ends. The CDR3 is CASSSVASPYNEQFF. The CDR3 DNA reads TGTGCCAGCAGCTCCGTCGCTAGTCCCTACAATGAGCAGTTCTTC.

This clone was counted only a few times. The J gene is TRBJ1-6, the V gene TRBV5-1; 7 positions match TRBD1. The CDR3 loop spans 14 amino acids. The germline V gene has CDR1 SGHRS and CDR2 YFSETQ. Losses at the gene ends were 9 bases for V and 6 bases for J; bases not matched to a gene: 9. The CDR3 DNA reads as TGCGCCACCACAGGGGACTTCGGTAATTCACCCCTCCACTTT. Its protein is CATTGDFGNSPLHF.

The chain recombines TRBV5-1 with TRBJ2-5; 8 positions match TRBD1. V dropped 1 base and J dropped 4; count of bases not matched to a gene: 6. The CDR3 spans 15 residues. The germline V gene encodes CDR1 SGHRS and CDR2 YFSETQ. CDR3 coding DNA: TGCGCCAGCAGCTTGCAGACAGGGGAGGTAGAGACCCAGTACTTC. Protein product: CASSLQTGEVETQYF.

This chain connects TRBV5-1 to TRBJ1-1, with TRBD1 identical over 9 bases. CDR1 is SGHRS and CDR2 is YFSETQ in the germline V gene. Unmatched junction bases numbered 6, after V lost 4 bases and J lost 2 bases. CDR3 length: 15 amino acids. The CDR3 nucleotides read TGCGCCAGCAGCACTGAAACAGGGGGCAACACTGAAGCTTTCTTT. Amino acids: CASSTETGGNTEAFF.